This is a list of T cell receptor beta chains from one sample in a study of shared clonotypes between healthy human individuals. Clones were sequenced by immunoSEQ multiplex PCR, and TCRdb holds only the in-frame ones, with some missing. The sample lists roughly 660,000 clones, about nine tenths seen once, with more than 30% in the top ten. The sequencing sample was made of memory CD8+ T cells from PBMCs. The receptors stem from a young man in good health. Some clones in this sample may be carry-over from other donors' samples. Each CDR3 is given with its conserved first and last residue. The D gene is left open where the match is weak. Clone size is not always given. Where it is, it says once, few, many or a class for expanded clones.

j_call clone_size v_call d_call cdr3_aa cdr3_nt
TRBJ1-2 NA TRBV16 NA CASSQLPGGGYGYTF TGTGCCAGCAGCCAACTCCCGGGGGGAGGGTATGGCTACACCTTC
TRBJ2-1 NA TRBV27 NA CASGPRGITYNEQFF TGTGCCAGCGGACCGCGCGGGATAACCTACAATGAGCAGTTCTTC
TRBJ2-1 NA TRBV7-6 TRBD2 CASSMRETSAEQFF TGTGCCAGCAGCATGCGAGAAACTAGCGCTGAGCAGTTCTTC
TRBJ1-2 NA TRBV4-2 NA CASSQSKGTYGYTF TGTGCCAGCAGCCAAAGTAAGGGCACCTATGGCTACACCTTC
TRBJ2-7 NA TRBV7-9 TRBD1 CASSSGQESYEQYF TGTGCCAGCAGCTCGGGACAGGAATCCTACGAGCAGTACTTC
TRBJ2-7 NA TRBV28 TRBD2 CASSSASGRYYEQYF TGTGCCAGCAGTTCGGCTAGCGGGAGGTACTACGAGCAGTACTTC
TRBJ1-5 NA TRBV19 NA CASSTGEGIGQPQHF TGTGCCAGTAGTACGGGGGAGGGGATAGGGCAGCCCCAGCATTTT
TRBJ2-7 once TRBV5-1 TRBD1 CASSLTGGYEQYF TGCGCCAGCAGCCTAACAGGGGGCTACGAGCAGTACTTC
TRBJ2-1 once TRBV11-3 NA CASSLDPLGSEGDEQFF TGTGCCAGCAGCTTAGATCCTTTAGGGAGCGAGGGCGATGAGCAGTTCTTC
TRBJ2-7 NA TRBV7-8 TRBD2 CASSYTGSWGGEQYF TGTGCCAGCAGCTATACGGGCTCCTGGGGGGGCGAGCAGTACTTC
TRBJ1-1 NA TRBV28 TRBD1 CAIRDRDNTEAFF TGTGCCATTAGGGACAGGGATAACACTGAAGCTTTCTTT
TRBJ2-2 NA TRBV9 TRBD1 CASSVDRGLGGELFF TGTGCCAGCAGCGTTGACAGGGGTCTTGGCGGGGAGCTGTTTTTT
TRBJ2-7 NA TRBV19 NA CASSIRAGLIVDEQYF TGTGCCAGTAGTATACGGGCAGGGCTGATCGTCGACGAGCAGTACTTC
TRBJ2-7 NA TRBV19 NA CASSLGEQSYEQYF TGTGCCAGTAGTCTAGGGGAACAGTCCTACGAGCAGTACTTC
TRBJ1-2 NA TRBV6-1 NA CASSPEGGTIWGYTF TGTGCCAGCAGCCCCGAGGGGGGGACAATCTGGGGCTACACCTTC
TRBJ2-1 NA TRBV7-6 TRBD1 CASSIGTGGLNEQFF TGTGCCAGCAGCATCGGGACAGGGGGATTGAATGAGCAGTTCTTC
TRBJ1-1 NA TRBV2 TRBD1 CASSLRQGTNTEAFF TGTGCCAGCAGCCTCAGACAGGGGACGAACACTGAAGCTTTCTTT
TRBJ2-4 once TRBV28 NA CAGAGSLAKNIQYF TGTGCCGGGGCCGGATCGTTAGCCAAAAACATTCAGTACTTC
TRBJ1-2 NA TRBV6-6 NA CASSPWAGSYGGYTF TGTGCCAGCAGTCCCTGGGCGGGTTCGTATGGTGGCTACACCTTC
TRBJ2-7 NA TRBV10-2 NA CASRDNYEQYF TGCGCCAGCCGGGACAACTACGAGCAGTACTTC
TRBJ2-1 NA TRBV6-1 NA CASRPPGLGGEQFF TGTGCCAGCAGGCCACCGGGACTTGGGGGTGAGCAGTTCTTC
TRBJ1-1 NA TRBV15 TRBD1 CATSGAGTGDGYPEAFF TGTGCCACCAGCGGAGCCGGGACAGGGGATGGCTACCCTGAAGCTTTCTTT
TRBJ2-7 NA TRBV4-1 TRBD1 CASSAPGQGYEQYF TGCGCCAGCAGCGCACCGGGACAGGGTTACGAGCAGTACTTC
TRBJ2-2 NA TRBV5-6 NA CASSLKSNTGELFF TGTGCCAGCAGCTTGAAGTCGAACACCGGGGAGCTGTTTTTT
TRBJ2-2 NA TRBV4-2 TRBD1 CASSHRTGEPGELFF TGTGCCAGCAGCCACCGGACAGGGGAACCCGGGGAGCTGTTTTTT
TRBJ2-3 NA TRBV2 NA CASSESRPPDTQYF TGTGCCAGCAGTGAATCTCGCCCACCGGATACGCAGTATTTT
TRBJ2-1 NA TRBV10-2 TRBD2 CASNVAGRANEQFF TGCGCCAGCAACGTAGCGGGGAGGGCTAATGAGCAGTTCTTC
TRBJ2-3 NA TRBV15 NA CATSRMTSPDTQYF TGTGCCACCAGCAGGATGACTAGTCCGGATACGCAGTATTTT
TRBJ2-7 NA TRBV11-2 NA CASSKDFYYEQYF TGTGCCAGCAGCAAGGACTTTTACTACGAGCAGTACTTC
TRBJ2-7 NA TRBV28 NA CASSLAYEQYF TGTGCCAGCAGTTTAGCCTACGAGCAGTACTTC
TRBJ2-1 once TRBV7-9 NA CASSLDRAPYNEQFF TGTGCCAGCAGCTTAGACAGGGCGCCCTACAATGAGCAGTTCTTC
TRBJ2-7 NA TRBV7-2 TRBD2 CASSFSSGSLNEQYF TGTGCCAGCAGCTTTTCTAGCGGGAGTCTCAACGAGCAGTACTTC
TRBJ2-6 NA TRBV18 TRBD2 CASSPQRGGSSGANVLTF TGTGCCAGCTCACCACAGCGGGGAGGGAGCTCTGGGGCCAACGTCCTGACTTTC
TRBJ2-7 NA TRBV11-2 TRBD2 CASSLGVAGVISYEQYF TGTGCCAGCAGCTTAGGTGTAGCGGGAGTGATCTCCTACGAGCAGTACTTC
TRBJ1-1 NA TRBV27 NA CASSPSVGERNTEAFF TGTGCCAGCAGTCCCAGCGTGGGGGAGAGGAACACTGAAGCTTTCTTT
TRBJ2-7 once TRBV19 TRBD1 CASSPAGTGAHEQYF TGTGCCAGTAGTCCAGCTGGGACAGGGGCCCACGAGCAGTACTTC
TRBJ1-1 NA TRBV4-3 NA CASSQVWADEIEAFF TGCGCCAGCAGCCAAGTTTGGGCCGACGAAATAGAAGCTTTCTTT
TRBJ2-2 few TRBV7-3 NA CASSLDLGSGELFF TGTGCCAGCAGCCTAGACCTCGGCTCCGGGGAGCTGTTTTTT
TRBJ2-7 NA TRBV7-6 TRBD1 CASSSLGTGATKGGLEQYF TGTGCCAGCAGCTCACTAGGGACAGGGGCGACCAAGGGGGGCCTCGAGCAGTACTTC
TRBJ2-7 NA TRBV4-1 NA CASSQGGSVTYEQYF TGCGCCAGCAGCCAAGGCGGTAGCGTAACCTACGAGCAGTACTTC
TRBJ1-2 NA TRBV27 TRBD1 CASRGQGESYGYTF TGTGCCAGCAGGGGACAGGGGGAGAGCTATGGCTACACCTTC
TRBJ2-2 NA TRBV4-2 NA CASSPNTGTGELFF TGTGCCAGCAGCCCTAATACAGGGACCGGGGAGCTGTTTTTT
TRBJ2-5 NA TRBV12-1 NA CASSCQGVTEAQYF TGTGCCAGCAGTTGTCAGGGGGTTACGGAGGCCCAGTACTTC
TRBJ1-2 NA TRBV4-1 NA CASSQDGRGFYGYTF TGCGCCAGCAGCCAAGATGGACGCGGATTCTATGGCTACACCTTC
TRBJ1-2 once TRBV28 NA CASSRISGTSGYTF TGTGCCAGCAGCCGGATTTCCGGGACATCCGGCTACACCTTC
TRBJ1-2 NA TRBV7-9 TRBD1 CASSLGTGGLYGYTF TGTGCCAGCAGCTTAGGAACAGGGGGCCTCTATGGCTACACCTTC
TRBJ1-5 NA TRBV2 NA CASSEARALNQPQHF TGTGCCAGCAGTGAAGCCCGGGCCCTCAATCAGCCCCAGCATTTT
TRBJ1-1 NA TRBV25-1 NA CASRLFDTEAFF TGTGCCAGCAGACTCTTCGACACTGAAGCTTTCTTT
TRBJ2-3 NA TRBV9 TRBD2 CASSASGSSDTQYF TGTGCCAGCAGCGCTAGCGGGAGCTCAGATACGCAGTATTTT
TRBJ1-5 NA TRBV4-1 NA CASSPVAAAKAPQHF TGCGCCAGCAGCCCGGTTGCGGCGGCCAAGGCGCCCCAGCATTTT
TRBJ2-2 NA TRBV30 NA CAWSEPTSRENTGELFF TGTGCCTGGAGTGAGCCAACTAGTAGGGAGAACACCGGGGAGCTGTTTTTT
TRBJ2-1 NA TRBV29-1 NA CSVIYTSSYNEQFF TGCAGCGTCATTTACACTAGCTCCTACAATGAGCAGTTCTTC
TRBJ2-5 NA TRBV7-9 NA CASSTIGLGGTQYF TGTGCCAGCAGCACAATCGGACTCGGGGGGACCCAGTACTTC